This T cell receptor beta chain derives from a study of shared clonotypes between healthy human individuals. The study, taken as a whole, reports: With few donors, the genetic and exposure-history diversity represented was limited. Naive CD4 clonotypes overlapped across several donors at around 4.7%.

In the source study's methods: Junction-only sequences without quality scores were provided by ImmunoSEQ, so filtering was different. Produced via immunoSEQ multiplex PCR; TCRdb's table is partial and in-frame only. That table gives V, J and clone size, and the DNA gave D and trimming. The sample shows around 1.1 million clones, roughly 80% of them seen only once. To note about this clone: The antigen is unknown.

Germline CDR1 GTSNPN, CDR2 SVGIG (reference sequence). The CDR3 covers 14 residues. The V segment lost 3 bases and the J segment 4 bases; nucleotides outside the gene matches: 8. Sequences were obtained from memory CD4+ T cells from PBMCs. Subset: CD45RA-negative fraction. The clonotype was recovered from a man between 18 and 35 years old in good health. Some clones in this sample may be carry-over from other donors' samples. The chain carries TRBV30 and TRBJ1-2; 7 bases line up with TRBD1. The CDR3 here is CAWRKGAPLYGYTF. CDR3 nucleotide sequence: TGTGCCTGGAGGAAGGGGGCCCCACTCTATGGCTACACCTTC.